What follows describes a single T cell receptor (beta chain). Its cognate antigen is unknown. The length of the CDR3 is 18 residues. Per the germline V gene, CDR1 is SGDLS and CDR2 is YYNGEE. Unmatched junction bases numbered 12, after V lost 0 bases and J lost 3 bases. The assay was immunoSEQ multiplex PCR, and TCRdb's table has in-frame clones only and misses some. The table shows over 75,000 clones, with around 88% occurring only once. This specimen comes from a study of graft-versus-host responses after intestinal transplantation. Study background: All recipients were given anti-thymocyte globulin induction, and tacrolimus and steroids were then administered for approximately 3 years.

General study results and limits: Detection of GvH clones occurred in recipient marrow, and some had their first appearance in ileum or blood.

This rearrangement joins TRBV9 to TRBJ2-3; 8 bases match TRBD1. The source is a human patient who received an intestinal transplant, so some T cells may come from the graft donor. Sample: PBMCs, taken 255 days after intestinal transplant. This CDR3 is CASSVVAGRQGTTDTQYF. The CDR3, as DNA: TGTGCCAGCAGCGTAGTCGCGGGGAGACAGGGGACAACAGATACGCAGTATTTT.